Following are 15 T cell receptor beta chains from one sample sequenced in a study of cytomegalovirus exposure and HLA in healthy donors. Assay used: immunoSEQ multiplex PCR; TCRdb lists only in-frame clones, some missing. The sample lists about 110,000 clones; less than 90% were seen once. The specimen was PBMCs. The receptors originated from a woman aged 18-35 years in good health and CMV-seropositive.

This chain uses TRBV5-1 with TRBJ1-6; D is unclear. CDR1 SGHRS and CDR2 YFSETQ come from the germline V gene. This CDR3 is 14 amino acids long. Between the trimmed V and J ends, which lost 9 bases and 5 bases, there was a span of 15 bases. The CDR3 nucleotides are TGCGCCACCAGACACGTCCGGGATAATTCACCCCTCCACTTT. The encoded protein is CATRHVRDNSPLHF.

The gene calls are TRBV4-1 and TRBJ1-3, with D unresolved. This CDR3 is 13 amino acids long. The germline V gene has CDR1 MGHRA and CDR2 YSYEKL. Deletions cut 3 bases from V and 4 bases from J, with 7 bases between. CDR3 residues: CASSQGFGNTIYF. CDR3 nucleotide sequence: TGCGCCAGCAGCCAGGGCTTCGGAAACACCATATATTTT.

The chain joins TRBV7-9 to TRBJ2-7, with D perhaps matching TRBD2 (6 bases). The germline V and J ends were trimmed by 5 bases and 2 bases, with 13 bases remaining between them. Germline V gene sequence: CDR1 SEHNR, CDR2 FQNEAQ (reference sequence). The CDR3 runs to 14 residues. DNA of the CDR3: TGTGCCAGCAGCGACGGACGCGGGGCCTACGAGCAGTACTTC. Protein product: CASSDGRGAYEQYF. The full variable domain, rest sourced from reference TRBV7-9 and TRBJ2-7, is DTGVSQNPRHKITKRGQNVTFRCDPISEHNRLYWYRQTLGQGPEFLTYFQNEAQLEKSRLLSDRFSAERPKGSFSTLEIQRTEQGDSAMYLCASSDGRGAYEQYFGPGTRLTVT.

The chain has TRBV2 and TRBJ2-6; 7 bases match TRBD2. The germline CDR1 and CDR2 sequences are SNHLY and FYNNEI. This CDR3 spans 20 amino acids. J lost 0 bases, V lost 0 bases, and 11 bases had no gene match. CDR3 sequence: CASSEAGRDGHSSGANVLTF. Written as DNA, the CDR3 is TGTGCCAGCAGTGAAGCGGGGAGGGACGGACACAGCTCTGGGGCCAACGTCCTGACTTTC.

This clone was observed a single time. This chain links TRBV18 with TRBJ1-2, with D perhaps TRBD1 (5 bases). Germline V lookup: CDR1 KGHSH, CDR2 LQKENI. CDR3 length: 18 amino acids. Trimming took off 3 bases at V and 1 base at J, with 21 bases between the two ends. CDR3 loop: CASSPVSDTSHSNYGYTF. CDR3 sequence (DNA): TGTGCCAGCTCACCGGTTTCGGACACCAGCCACAGTAACTATGGCTACACCTTC.

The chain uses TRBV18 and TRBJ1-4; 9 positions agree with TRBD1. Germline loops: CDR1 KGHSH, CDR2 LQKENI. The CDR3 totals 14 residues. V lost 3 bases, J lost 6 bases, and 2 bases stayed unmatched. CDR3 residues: CASSPGQGDEKLFF. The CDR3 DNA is TGTGCCAGCTCACCGGGACAGGGAGATGAAAAACTGTTTTTT.

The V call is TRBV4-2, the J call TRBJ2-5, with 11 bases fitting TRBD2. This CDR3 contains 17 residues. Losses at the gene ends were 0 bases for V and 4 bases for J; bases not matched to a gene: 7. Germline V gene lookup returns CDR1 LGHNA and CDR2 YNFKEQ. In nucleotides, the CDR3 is TGTGCCAGCAGCCAAGATAGCGGGGGGGCCGGGGCAGAGACCCAGTACTTC. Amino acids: CASSQDSGGAGAETQYF.

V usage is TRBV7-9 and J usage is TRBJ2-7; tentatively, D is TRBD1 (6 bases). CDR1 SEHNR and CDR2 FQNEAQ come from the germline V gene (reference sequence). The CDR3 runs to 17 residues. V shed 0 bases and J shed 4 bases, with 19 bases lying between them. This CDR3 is CASSLARQVGAGYEQYF. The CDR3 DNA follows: TGTGCCAGCAGCTTAGCCCGACAGGTAGGAGCTGGGTACGAGCAGTACTTC. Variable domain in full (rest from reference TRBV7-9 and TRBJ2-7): DTGVSQNPRHKITKRGQNVTFRCDPISEHNRLYWYRQTLGQGPEFLTYFQNEAQLEKSRLLSDRFSAERPKGSFSTLEIQRTEQGDSAMYLCASSLARQVGAGYEQYFGPGTRLTVT.

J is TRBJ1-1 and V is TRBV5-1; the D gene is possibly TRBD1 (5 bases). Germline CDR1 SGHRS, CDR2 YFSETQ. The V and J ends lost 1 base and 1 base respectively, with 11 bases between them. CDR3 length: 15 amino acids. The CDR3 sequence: CASSLTGRQNTEAFF. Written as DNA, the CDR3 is TGCGCCAGCAGCTTGACAGGTCGGCAGAACACTGAAGCTTTCTTT.

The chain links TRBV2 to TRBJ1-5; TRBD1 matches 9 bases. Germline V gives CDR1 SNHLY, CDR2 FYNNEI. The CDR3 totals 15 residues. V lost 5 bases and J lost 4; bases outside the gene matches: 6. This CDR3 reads CASSSGTGTNQPQHF. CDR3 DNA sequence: TGTGCCAGCAGTTCCGGGACAGGGACAAATCAGCCCCAGCATTTT. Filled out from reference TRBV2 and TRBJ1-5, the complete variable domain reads EPEVTQTPSHQVTQMGQEVILRCVPISNHLYFYWYRQILGQKVEFLVSFYNNEISEKSEIFDDQFSVERPDGSNFTLKIRSTKLEDSAMYFCASSSGTGTNQPQHFGDGTRLSIL.

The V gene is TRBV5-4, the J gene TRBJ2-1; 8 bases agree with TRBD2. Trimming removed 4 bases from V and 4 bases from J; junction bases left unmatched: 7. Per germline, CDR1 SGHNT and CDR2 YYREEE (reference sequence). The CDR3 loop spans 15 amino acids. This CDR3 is CASSPNGGAYNEQFF. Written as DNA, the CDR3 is TGTGCCAGCAGCCCGAACGGGGGGGCGTACAATGAGCAGTTCTTC.

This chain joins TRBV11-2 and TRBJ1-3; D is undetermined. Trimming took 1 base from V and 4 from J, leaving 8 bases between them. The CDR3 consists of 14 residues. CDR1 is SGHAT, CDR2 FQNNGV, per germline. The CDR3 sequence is CASSLVGGGNTIYF. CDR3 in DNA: TGTGCCAGCAGCTTAGTTGGAGGCGGAAACACCATATATTTT.

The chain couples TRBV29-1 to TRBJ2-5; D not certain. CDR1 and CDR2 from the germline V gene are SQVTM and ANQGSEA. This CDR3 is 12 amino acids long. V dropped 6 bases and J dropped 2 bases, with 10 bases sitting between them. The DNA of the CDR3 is TGCAGCGTATGGAACAGACAAGAGACCCAGTACTTC. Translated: CSVWNRQETQYF.

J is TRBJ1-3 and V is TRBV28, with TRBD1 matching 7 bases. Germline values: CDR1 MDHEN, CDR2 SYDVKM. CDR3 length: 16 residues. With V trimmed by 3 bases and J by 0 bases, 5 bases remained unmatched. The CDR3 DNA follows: TGTGCCAGCAGTTTCTCGAGGGGGCTCTCTGGAAACACCATATATTTT. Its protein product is CASSFSRGLSGNTIYF.

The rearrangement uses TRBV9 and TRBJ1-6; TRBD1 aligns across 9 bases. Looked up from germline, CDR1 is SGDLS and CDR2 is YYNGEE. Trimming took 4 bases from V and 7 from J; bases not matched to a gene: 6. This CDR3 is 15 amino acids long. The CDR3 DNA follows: TGTGCCAGCAGCTCACCGACAGGGGGAAATTCACCCCTCCACTTT. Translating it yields CASSSPTGGNSPLHF.